The subject of this entry is one TCR beta chain. Generated by immunoSEQ multiplex PCR, the TCRdb table keeps only in-frame clones and is missing some. The sample has about 330,000 clones; roughly 87% are singletons. The sample comes from a study of blood T cell repertoires in COVID-19. Study background: T cells, B-cell-depleted T cells, or PBMCs supplied cDNA or gDNA.

The sequence was obtained from a man aged 25-45 years with COVID-19, enrolled during active disease. Source material: peripheral blood.

The CDR3 here is CAIRLLRGFDEQYF. The CDR3 nucleotides are TGTGCCATCAGATTACTCAGGGGTTTCGACGAGCAGTACTTC. The chain recombines TRBV10-3 with TRBJ2-7; tentative D call: TRBD1 (6 bases). Trimming removed 6 bases from V and 5 bases from J, with 17 bases in between. CDR1 ENHRY and CDR2 SYGVKD come from the germline V gene. CDR3 length: 14 residues.